Listed below are T cell receptor beta chains from one sample, sequenced in a study of cytomegalovirus exposure and HLA in healthy donors. The table came from immunoSEQ multiplex PCR; TCRdb's copy has only in-frame clones and leaves some out. Seen in this sample are roughly 82,000 clones; the ten most common clones hold approximately 1.5%. The sequencing sample was made of PBMCs. Receptors originate from a woman aged 55-75 years in good health and CMV-seronegative. CDR3s include the opening cysteine and the closing phenylalanine or tryptophan. D genes are given only for firm matches.

D: TRBD1; V: TRBV7-6; J: TRBJ2-1; DNA: TGTGCCAGCAGCTTAGGACCCGGGACAGGGTTAAGCAATGAGCAGTTCTTC; CDR3: CASSLGPGTGLSNEQFF
D: TRBD1; V: TRBV28; J: TRBJ2-7; DNA: TGTGCCAGCAGTGGGACAGGGGGCCCGACGGGGCGTTACGAGCAGTACTTC; CDR3: CASSGTGGPTGRYEQYF
D: NA; V: TRBV7-2; J: TRBJ2-2; DNA: TGTGCCAGCAGCTTACAGCGGAGGAACACCGGGGAGCTGTTTTTT; CDR3: CASSLQRRNTGELFF
D: NA; V: TRBV16; J: TRBJ1-2; DNA: TGTGCCAGCAGCCCCTCAGAGGCACGGATTAATGGCTACACCTTC; CDR3: CASSPSEARINGYTF
D: NA; V: TRBV13; J: TRBJ1-1; DNA: TGTGCCAGCAGCTACCCGGGACTAGAGGGTGAAGCTTTCTTT; CDR3: CASSYPGLEGEAFF
D: TRBD1; V: TRBV19; J: TRBJ2-7; DNA: TGTGCCAGTAGTACAGGGGGCGGACAGTACTTC; CDR3: CASSTGGGQYF
D: NA; V: TRBV4-2; J: TRBJ1-3; DNA: TGTGCCAGCAGCCAAGATCACGGCGGGGGAAACACCATATATTTT; CDR3: CASSQDHGGGNTIYF
D: NA; V: TRBV5-1; J: TRBJ1-5; DNA: TGCGCCAGCAGCTTTTGGCCAAATCAGCCCCAGCATTTT; CDR3: CASSFWPNQPQHF
D: NA; V: TRBV19; J: TRBJ2-6; DNA: TGTGCCAGTAGTATTTACGGAGGTTCCGGTGGGGCCAACGTCCTGACTTTC; CDR3: CASSIYGGSGGANVLTF
D: TRBD1; V: TRBV7-8; J: TRBJ1-1; DNA: TGTGCCAGCAGTCAGGACAGGGCTCTTTTGGCTTTCTTT; CDR3: CASSQDRALLAFF
D: TRBD2; V: TRBV5-1; J: TRBJ2-7; DNA: TGCGCCAGCAGCCCCTATTCCCTGTCTAGCGGGAGTCTCTTTGGGGACGAGCAGTACTTC; CDR3: CASSPYSLSSGSLFGDEQYF
D: NA; V: TRBV21-1; J: TRBJ2-5; DNA: TGTGCCAGCAGCAAAGGCCGAAGAGGGGGCGGGAGGGCCCTGGGGACCCAGTACTTC; CDR3: CASSKGRRGGGRALGTQYF
D: NA; V: TRBV5-5; J: TRBJ1-2; DNA: TGTGCCAGCAGCTTTGAGGGTATGGGAGGCTACACCTTC; CDR3: CASSFEGMGGYTF
D: TRBD2; V: TRBV7-9; J: TRBJ2-5; DNA: TGTGCCAGCAGCTTAGCGGGCGGGACTAGCTTTGAGACCCAGTACTTC; CDR3: CASSLAGGTSFETQYF
D: NA; V: TRBV15; J: TRBJ2-7; DNA: TGTGCCACCAGCAGAGATCCCCTTTACGAGCAGTACTTC; CDR3: CATSRDPLYEQYF
D: TRBD1; V: TRBV30; J: TRBJ1-1; DNA: TGTGCCTGGAGTTACAGGGGGCAGGGTGAAGCTTTCTTT; CDR3: CAWSYRGQGEAFF
D: TRBD1; V: TRBV5-4; J: TRBJ2-7; DNA: TGTGCCAGCAGCTATGACAGGGGGGGCTACGAGCAGTACTTC; CDR3: CASSYDRGGYEQYF
D: TRBD2; V: TRBV5-1; J: TRBJ2-1; DNA: TGCGCCAGCAGCTCGGGCCGGCGGGAGGACAATGAGCAGTTCTTC; CDR3: CASSSGRREDNEQFF
D: NA; V: TRBV11-3; J: TRBJ2-7; DNA: TGTGCCAGCAGCTTAAGTAGGAGCTCCTACGAGCAGTACTTC; CDR3: CASSLSRSSYEQYF
D: TRBD1; V: TRBV7-3; J: TRBJ1-2; DNA: TGTGCCAGCAGCCGACAGGGAGCAGAGGGCTACACCTTC; CDR3: CASSRQGAEGYTF
D: TRBD2; V: TRBV7-2; J: TRBJ2-2; DNA: TGTGCCAGCAGCCCGGGACTAGGGTCCGGGGAGCTGTTTTTT; CDR3: CASSPGLGSGELFF
D: NA; V: TRBV2; J: TRBJ2-3; DNA: TGTGCCAGCAGTTTAGACCTAGACGCGCAGTATTTT; CDR3: CASSLDLDAQYF
D: NA; V: TRBV11-1; J: TRBJ2-3; DNA: TGTGCCAGCAGCCTCACCAGAAGGCTAGCAAGTAATACAGATACGCAGTATTTT; CDR3: CASSLTRRLASNTDTQYF
D: TRBD1; V: TRBV18; J: TRBJ1-5; DNA: TGTGCCAGCTCACCACCTAGTTTTGGGACAGACGGCAATCAGCCCCAGCATTTT; CDR3: CASSPPSFGTDGNQPQHF
D: TRBD1; V: TRBV7-9; J: TRBJ2-7; DNA: TGTGCCAGCAGCCTCCGGGACAGGGGTGGCTACGAGCAGTACTTC; CDR3: CASSLRDRGGYEQYF
D: NA; V: TRBV19; J: TRBJ1-2; DNA: TGTGCCAGTAACCTTGGGCAGGGCTGGCACTATGGCTACACCTTC; CDR3: CASNLGQGWHYGYTF
D: TRBD2; V: TRBV28; J: TRBJ2-5; DNA: TGTGCCAGCAGTTTACCCTTCGGACTAGCGGAAGAGACCCAGTACTTC; CDR3: CASSLPFGLAEETQYF
D: TRBD2; V: TRBV5-6; J: TRBJ2-2; DNA: TGTGCCAGCAGGGCGGGACTACACACCGGGGAGCTGTTTTTT; CDR3: CASRAGLHTGELFF